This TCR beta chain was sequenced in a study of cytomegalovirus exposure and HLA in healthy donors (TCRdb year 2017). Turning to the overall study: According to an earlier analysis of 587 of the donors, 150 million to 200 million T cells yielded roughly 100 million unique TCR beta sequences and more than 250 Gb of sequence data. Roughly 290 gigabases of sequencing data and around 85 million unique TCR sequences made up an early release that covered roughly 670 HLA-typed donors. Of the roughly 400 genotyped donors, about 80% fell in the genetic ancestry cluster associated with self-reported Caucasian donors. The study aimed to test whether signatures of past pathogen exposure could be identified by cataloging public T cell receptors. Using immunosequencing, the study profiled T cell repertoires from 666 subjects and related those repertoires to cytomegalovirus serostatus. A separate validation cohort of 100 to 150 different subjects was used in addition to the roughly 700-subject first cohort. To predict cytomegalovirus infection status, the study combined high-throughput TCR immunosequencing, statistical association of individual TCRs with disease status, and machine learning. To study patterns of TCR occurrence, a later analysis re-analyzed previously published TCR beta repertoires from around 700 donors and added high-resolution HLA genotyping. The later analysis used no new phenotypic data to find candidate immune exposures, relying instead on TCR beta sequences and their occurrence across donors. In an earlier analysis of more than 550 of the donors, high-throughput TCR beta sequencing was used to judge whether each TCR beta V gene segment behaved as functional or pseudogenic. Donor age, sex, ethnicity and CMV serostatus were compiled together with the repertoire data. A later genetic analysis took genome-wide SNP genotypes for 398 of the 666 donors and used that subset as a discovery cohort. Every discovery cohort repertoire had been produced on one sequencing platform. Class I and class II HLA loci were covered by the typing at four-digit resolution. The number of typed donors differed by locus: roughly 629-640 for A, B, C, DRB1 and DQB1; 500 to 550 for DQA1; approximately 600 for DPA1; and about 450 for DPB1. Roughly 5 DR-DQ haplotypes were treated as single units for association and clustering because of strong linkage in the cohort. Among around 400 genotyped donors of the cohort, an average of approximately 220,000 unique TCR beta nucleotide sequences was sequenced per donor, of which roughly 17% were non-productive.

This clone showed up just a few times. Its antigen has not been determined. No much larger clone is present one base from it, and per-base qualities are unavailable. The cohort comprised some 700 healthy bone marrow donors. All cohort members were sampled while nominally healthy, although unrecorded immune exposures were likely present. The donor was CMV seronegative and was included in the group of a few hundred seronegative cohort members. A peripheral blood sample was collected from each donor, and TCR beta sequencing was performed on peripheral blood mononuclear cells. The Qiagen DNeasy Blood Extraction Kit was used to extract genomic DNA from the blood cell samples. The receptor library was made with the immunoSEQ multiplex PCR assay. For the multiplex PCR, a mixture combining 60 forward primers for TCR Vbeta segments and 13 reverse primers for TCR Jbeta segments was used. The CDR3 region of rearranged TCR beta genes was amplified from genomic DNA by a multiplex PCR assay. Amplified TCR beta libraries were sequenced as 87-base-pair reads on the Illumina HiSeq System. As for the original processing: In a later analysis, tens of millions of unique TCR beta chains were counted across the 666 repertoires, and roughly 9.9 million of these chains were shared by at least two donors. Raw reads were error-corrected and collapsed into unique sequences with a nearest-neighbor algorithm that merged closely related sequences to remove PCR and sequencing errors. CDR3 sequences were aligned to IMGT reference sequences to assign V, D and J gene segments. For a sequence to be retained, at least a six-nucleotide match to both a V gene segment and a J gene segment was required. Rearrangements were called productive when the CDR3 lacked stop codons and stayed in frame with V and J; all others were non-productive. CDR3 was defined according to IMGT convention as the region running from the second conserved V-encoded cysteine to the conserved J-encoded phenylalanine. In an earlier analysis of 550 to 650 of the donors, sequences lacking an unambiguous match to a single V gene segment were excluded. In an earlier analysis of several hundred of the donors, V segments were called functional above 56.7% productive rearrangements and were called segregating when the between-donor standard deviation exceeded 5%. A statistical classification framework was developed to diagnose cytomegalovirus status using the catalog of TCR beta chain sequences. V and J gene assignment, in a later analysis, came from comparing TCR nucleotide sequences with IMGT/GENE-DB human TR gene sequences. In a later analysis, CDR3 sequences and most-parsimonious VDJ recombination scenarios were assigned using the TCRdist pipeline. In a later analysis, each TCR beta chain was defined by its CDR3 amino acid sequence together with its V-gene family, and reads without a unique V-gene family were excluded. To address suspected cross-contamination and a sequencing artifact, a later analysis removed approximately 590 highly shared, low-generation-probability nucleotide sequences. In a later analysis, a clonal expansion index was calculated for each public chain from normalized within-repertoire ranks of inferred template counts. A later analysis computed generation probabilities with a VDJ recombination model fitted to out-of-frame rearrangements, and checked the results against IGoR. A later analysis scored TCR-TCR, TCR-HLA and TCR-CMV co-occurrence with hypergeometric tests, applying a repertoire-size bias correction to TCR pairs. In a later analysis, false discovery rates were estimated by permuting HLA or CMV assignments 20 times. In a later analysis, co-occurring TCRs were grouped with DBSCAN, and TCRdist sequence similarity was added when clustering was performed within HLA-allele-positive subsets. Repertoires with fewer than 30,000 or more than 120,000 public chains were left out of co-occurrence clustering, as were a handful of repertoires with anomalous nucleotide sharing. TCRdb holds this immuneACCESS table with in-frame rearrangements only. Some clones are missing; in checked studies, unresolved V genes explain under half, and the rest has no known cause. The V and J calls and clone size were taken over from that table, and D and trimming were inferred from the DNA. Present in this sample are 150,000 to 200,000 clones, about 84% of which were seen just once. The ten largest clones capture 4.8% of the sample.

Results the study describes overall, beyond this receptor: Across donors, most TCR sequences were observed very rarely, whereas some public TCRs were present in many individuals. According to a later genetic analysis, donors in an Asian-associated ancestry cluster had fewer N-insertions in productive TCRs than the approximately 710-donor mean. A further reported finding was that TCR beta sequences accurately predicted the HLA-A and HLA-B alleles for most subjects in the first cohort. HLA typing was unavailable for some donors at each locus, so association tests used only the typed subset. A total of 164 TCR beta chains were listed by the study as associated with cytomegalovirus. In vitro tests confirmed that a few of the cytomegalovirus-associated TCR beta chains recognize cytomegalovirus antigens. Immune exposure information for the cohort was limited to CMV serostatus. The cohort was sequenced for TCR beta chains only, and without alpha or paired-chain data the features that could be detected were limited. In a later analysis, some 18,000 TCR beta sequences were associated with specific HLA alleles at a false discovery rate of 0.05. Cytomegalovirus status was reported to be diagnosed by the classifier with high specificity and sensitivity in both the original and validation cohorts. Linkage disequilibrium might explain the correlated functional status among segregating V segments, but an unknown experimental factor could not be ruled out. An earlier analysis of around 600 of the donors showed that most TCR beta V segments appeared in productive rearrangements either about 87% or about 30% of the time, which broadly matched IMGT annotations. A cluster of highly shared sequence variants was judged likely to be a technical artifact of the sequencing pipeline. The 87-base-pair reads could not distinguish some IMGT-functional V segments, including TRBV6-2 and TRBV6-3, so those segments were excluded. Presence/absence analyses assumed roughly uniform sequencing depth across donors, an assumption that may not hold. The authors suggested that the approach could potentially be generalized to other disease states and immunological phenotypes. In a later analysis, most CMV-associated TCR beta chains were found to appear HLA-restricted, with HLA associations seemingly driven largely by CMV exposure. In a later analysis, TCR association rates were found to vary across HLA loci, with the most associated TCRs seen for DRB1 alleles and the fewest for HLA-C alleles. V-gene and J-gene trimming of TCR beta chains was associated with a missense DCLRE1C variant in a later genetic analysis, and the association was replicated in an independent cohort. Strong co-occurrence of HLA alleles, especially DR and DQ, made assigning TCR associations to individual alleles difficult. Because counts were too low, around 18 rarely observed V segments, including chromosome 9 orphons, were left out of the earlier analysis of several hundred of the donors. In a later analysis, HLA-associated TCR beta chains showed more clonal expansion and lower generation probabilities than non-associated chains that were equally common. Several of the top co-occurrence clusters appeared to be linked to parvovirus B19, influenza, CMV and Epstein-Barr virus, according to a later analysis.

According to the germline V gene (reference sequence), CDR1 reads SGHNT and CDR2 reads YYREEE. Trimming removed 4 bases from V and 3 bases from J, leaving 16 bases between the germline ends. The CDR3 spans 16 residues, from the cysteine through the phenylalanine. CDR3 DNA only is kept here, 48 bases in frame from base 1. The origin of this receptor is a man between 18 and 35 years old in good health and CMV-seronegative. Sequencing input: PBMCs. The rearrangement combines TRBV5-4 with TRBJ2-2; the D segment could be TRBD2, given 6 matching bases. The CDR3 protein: CASSQFRDSYTGELFF. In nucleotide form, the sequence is TGTGCCAGCAGCCAATTCCGGGACTCGTACACCGGGGAGCTGTTTTTT.